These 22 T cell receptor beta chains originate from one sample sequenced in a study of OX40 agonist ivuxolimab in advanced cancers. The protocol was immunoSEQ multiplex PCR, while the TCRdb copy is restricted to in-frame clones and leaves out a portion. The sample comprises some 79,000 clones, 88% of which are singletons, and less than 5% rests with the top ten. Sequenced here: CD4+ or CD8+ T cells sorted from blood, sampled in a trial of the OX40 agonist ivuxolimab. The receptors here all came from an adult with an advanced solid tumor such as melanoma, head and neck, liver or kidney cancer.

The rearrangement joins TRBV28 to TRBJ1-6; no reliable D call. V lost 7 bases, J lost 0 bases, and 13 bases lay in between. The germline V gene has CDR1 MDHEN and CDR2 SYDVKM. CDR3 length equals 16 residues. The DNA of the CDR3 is TGTGCCAGCACCCCCCCAGGAAGCTCCTATAATTCACCCCTCCACTTT. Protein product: CASTPPGSSYNSPLHF.

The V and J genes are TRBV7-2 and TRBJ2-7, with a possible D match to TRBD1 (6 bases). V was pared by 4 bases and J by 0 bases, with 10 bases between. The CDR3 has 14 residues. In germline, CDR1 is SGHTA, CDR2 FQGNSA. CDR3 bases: TGTGCCAGCAGCTACGACAGGAACTCCTACGAGCAGTACTTC. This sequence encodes CASSYDRNSYEQYF.

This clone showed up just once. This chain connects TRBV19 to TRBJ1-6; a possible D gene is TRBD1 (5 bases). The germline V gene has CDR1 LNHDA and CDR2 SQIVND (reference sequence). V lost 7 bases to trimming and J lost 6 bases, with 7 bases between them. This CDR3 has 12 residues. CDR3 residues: CASTRANSPLHF. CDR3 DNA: TGTGCCAGTACCAGGGCTAATTCACCCCTCCACTTT.

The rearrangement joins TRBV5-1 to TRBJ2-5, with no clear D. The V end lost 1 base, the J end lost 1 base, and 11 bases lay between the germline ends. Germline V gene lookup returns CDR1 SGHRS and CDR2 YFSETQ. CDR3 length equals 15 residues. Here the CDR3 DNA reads TGCGCCAGCAGCTTGTTGGGGTCTGCCCAAGAGACCCAGTACTTC. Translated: CASSLLGSAQETQYF. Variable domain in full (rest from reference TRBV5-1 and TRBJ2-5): KAGVTQTPRYLIKTRGQQVTLSCSPISGHRSVSWYQQTPGQGLQFLFEYFSETQRNKGNFPGRFSGRQFSNSRSEMNVSTLELGDSALYLCASSLLGSAQETQYFGPGTRLLVL.

The CDR3 DNA sequence: TGTGCCAGCAGCGACACGAGAAGCAATCAGCCCCAGCATTTT. Amino acids: CASSDTRSNQPQHF. The chain couples TRBV6-5 to TRBJ1-5; D is unresolved. Trimming took 6 bases from V and 1 from J, leaving 10 bases between them. CDR3 length equals 14 residues. CDR1 is MNHEY and CDR2 is SVGAGI in the germline V gene.

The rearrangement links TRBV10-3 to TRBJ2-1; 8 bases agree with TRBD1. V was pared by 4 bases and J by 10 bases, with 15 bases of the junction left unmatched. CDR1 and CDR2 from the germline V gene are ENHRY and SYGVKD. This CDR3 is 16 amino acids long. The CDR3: CAISGAGLRAGGEQFF. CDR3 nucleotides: TGTGCCATCAGTGGAGCCGGGCTCCGAGCAGGGGGCGAGCAGTTCTTC.

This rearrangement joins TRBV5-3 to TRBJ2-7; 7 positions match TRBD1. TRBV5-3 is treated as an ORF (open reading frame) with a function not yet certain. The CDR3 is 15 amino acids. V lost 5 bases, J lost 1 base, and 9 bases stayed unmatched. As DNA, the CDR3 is TGTGCCAGAAGGGAGAACAGGGGCCGATCCTACGAGCAGTACTTC. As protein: CARRENRGRSYEQYF.

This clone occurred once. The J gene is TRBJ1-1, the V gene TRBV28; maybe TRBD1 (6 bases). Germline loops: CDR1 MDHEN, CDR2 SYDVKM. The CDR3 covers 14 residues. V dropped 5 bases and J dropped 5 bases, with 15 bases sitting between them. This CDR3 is CASSPVLRGTEAFF. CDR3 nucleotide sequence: TGTGCCAGCAGTCCCGTTTTGAGGGGGACTGAAGCTTTCTTT. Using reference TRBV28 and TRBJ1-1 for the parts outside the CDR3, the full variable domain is DVKVTQSSRYLVKRTGEKVFLECVQDMDHENMFWYRQDPGLGLRLIYFSYDVKMKEKGDIPEGYSVSREKKERFSLILESASTNQTSMYLCASSPVLRGTEAFFGQGTRLTVV.

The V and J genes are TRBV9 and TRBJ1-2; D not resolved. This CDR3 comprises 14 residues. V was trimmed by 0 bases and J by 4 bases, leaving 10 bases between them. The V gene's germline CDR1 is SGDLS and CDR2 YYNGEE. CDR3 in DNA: TGTGCCAGCAGCGTAGTGGCGGCGGGCTATGGCTACACCTTC. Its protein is CASSVVAAGYGYTF.

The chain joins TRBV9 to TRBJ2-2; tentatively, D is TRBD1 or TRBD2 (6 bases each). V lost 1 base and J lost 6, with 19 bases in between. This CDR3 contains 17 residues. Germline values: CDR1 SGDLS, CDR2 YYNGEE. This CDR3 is CASSVKEGQGRAGELFF. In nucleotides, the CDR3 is TGTGCCAGCAGCGTAAAGGAGGGGCAGGGGCGCGCCGGGGAGCTGTTTTTT. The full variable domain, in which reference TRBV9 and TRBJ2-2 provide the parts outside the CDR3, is DSGVTQTPKHLITATGQRVTLRCSPRSGDLSVYWYQQSLDQGLQFLIQYYNGEERAKGNILERFSAQQFPDLHSELNLSSLELGDSALYFCASSVKEGQGRAGELFFGEGSRLTVL.

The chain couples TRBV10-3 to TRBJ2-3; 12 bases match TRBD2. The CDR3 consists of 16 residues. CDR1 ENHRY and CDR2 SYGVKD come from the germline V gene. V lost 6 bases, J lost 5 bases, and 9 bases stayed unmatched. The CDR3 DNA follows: TGTGCCATCAGCCCACTAGCGGGAGGCGTTGGAGATACGCAGTATTTT. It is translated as CAISPLAGGVGDTQYF.

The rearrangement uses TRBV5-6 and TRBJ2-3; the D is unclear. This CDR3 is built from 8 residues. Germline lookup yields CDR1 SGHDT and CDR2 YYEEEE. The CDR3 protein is CAGDTQYF. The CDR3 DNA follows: TGTGCGGGAGATACGCAGTATTTT.

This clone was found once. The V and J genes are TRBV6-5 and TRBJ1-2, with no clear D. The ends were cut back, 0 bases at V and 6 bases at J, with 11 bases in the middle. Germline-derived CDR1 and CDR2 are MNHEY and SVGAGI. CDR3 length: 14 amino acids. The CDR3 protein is CASSYSSRGHGYTF. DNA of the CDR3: TGTGCCAGCAGTTACTCGAGTCGCGGGCATGGCTACACCTTC.

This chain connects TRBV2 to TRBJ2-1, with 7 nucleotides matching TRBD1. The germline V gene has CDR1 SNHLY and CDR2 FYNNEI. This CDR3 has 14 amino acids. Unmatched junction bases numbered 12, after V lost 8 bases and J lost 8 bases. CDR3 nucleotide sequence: TGTGCCAGCGCTGGTCCAGGGGGTAGGGATGAGCAGTTCTTC. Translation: CASAGPGGRDEQFF.

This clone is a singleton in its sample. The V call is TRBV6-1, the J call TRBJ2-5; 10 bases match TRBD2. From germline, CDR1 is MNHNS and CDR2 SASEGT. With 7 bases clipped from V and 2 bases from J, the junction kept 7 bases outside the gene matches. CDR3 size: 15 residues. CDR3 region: CASTGSGRVQETQYF. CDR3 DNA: TGTGCCAGCACCGGGAGCGGGAGGGTACAAGAGACCCAGTACTTC.

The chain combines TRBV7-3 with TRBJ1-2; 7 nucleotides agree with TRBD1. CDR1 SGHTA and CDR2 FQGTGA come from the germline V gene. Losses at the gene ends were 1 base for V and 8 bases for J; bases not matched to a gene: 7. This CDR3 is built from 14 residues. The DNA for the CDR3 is TGTGCCAGCAGCTTAAACAGGGGATCTTTCGGCTACACCTTC. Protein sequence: CASSLNRGSFGYTF.

The CDR3 spells CASSALLGNEQFF. In nucleotides, the CDR3 is TGTGCCAGCAGCGCCTTACTAGGCAATGAGCAGTTCTTC. The rearrangement links TRBV9 to TRBJ2-1; maybe TRBD2 (5 bases). The germline V gene has CDR1 SGDLS and CDR2 YYNGEE. The V gene lost 3 bases and the J gene lost 6 bases, with 10 bases spanning the gap. The CDR3 spans 13 residues.

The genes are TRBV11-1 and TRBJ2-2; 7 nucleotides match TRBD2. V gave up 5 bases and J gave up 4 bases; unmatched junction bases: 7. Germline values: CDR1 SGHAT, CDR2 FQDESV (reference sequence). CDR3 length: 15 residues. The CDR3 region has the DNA TGTGCCAGCAGCCGAGCGGGAACCTCCACCGGGGAGCTGTTTTTT. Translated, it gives CASSRAGTSTGELFF.

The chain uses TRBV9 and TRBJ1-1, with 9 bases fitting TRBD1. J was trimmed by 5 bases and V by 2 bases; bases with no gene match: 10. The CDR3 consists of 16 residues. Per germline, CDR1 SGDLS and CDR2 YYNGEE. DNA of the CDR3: TGTGCCAGCAGCGTTGAACCGACAGGGGGAGGGACTGAAGCTTTCTTT. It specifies CASSVEPTGGGTEAFF.

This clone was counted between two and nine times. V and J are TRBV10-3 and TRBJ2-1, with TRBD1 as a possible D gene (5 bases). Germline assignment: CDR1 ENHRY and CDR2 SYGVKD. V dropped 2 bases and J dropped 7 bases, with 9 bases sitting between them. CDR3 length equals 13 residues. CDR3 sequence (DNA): TGTGCCATCAGTGAGGTCAGGGTGAATGAGCAGTTCTTC. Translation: CAISEVRVNEQFF.

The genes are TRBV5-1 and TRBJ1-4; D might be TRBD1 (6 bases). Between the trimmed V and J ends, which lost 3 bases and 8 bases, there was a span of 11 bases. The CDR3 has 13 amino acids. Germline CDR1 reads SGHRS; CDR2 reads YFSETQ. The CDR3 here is CASSSRGGEKLFF. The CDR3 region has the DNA TGCGCCAGCAGCTCCAGGGGTGGGGAAAAACTGTTTTTT.

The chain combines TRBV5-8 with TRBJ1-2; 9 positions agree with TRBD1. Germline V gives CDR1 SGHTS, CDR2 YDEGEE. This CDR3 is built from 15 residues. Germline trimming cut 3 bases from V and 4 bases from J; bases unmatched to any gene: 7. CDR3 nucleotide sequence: TGTGCCAGCAGCTATACAGGGGGCGAGGGCTATGGCTACACCTTC. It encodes CASSYTGGEGYGYTF.